These T cell receptor beta chains were read from a single sample in a study of blood T cells in healthy people across ages. In TCRdb, the 5' RACE reads were re-called with MiXCR into one record per CDR3 protein. The data show some 760,000 distinct CDR3 sequences, with about 25% seen just once and 9% to 9.5% held by the top ten. The same data also went into a second study, on T cells of mothers and their children.

Sequenced sample: blood. These receptors were collected from a boy aged 5 to 17 in good health. The CDR3 runs from the conserved cysteine through the conserved F or W. Fields, in order: V gene, clone size, D gene, J gene, CDR3 protein, CDR3 DNA. The D gene is left open where the match is weak. Expanded clones are given a class, and other clones once, few, many or no size at all.

>TRBV7-2|.|.|TRBJ2-1
CASSLDSAGYNEQFF
TGTGCCAGCAGCTTAGACAGCGCCGGCTACAATGAGCAGTTCTTC
>TRBV6-2/TRBV6-3|few|TRBD1|TRBJ2-1
CASSSRDRETGNNEQFF
TGTGCCAGCAGTTCTCGGGACAGAGAAACGGGGAACAATGAGCAGTTCTTC
>TRBV28|.|TRBD2|TRBJ2-1
CARGTSGREFFNEQFF
TGTGCCAGGGGGACTAGCGGGAGGGAATTTTTCAATGAGCAGTTCTTC
>TRBV3-1|.|.|TRBJ1-4
CASSTRPTPNEKLFF
TGTGCCAGCAGCACGAGACCTACCCCGAATGAAAAACTGTTTTTT
>TRBV5-5|.|.|TRBJ2-6
CASSRFSGAGANVLTF
TGTGCCAGCAGCCGGTTTTCTGGGGCTGGGGCCAACGTCCTGACTTTC
>TRBV9|.|.|TRBJ2-5
CASSVNRFGGETQYF
TGTGCCAGCAGCGTAAATCGCTTCGGCGGAGAGACCCAGTACTTC
>TRBV7-2|many|.|TRBJ2-2
CASSLVGPGELFF
TGTGCCAGCAGCTTAGTGGGTCCCGGGGAGCTGTTTTTT
>TRBV11-2|.|.|TRBJ1-1
CASSLWLSRGGLDTEAFF
TGTGCCAGCAGCTTATGGTTGTCGCGGGGGGGGCTGGACACTGAAGCTTTCTTT
>TRBV20-1|.|.|TRBJ2-1
CSASWLSYNEQFF
TGCAGTGCTAGCTGGCTCTCCTACAATGAGCAGTTCTTC
>TRBV6-5|.|.|TRBJ2-7
CASSYRDGPYEQYF
TGTGCCAGCAGTTACCGGGACGGACCCTACGAGCAGTACTTC
>TRBV6-1|few|TRBD2|TRBJ2-5
CASRQLAGAETQYF
TGTGCCAGCAGACAACTAGCGGGGGCAGAGACCCAGTACTTC
>TRBV7-2|.|TRBD2|TRBJ2-5
CASSDGAGGYEQYF
TGTGCCAGCAGCGACGGGGCGGGAGGGTATGAGCAGTACTTC
>TRBV28|.|TRBD2|TRBJ2-3
CASSSTSIDTQYF
TGTGCCAGCAGTTCGACTAGCATAGATACGCAGTATTTT
>TRBV27|few|.|TRBJ2-5
CASSQRAEETQYF
TGTGCCAGCAGTCAACGGGCCGAAGAGACCCAGTACTTC
>TRBV28|once|TRBD2|TRBJ2-7
CASSLFPSGVSYEQYF
TGTGCCAGCAGTTTATTCCCTAGCGGAGTCTCCTACGAGCAGTACTTC
>TRBV6-5|.|TRBD1|TRBJ1-1
CASSYSDRGGEAFF
TGTGCCAGCAGTTACAGTGACAGGGGAGGTGAAGCTTTCTTT
>TRBV20-1|.|.|TRBJ2-2
CSATGSANTGELFF
TGCAGTGCTACGGGGAGTGCGAACACCGGGGAGCTGTTTTTT
>TRBV7-2|.|.|TRBJ2-7
CASTLRRDTYEQYF
TGTGCCAGCACTCTACGGAGGGACACCTACGAGCAGTACTTC
>TRBV20-1|few|TRBD1|TRBJ2-5
CSAAGGLGETQYF
TGCAGTGCGGCAGGGGGCCTGGGCGAGACCCAGTACTTC
>TRBV9|few|.|TRBJ2-7
CASSGSADEQYF
TGTGCCAGCAGCGGGAGCGCAGACGAGCAGTACTTC
>TRBV6-1|few|.|TRBJ2-4
CASSEEVAGQNIQYF
TGTGCCAGCAGTGAAGAGGTCGCGGGGCAAAACATTCAGTACTTC
>TRBV20-1|.|TRBD2|TRBJ2-5
CSARGGTSGNQETQYF
TGCAGTGCTAGGGGTGGGACTAGCGGGAATCAAGAGACCCAGTACTTC
>TRBV9|.|TRBD2|TRBJ2-7
CVSSVAGHEQYF
TGTGTCAGCAGCGTAGCGGGCCACGAGCAGTACTTC
>TRBV20-1|.|.|TRBJ2-7
CSAPQGNSYEQYF
TGCAGTGCCCCACAGGGAAACTCCTACGAGCAGTACTTC
>TRBV11-2|.|.|TRBJ2-3
CASSNRGDTQYF
TGTGCCAGCAGCAATAGGGGGGATACGCAGTATTTT
>TRBV9|.|.|TRBJ2-4
CASSPIGGLAKNIQYF
TGTGCCAGCAGCCCCATTGGGGGCCTAGCCAAAAACATTCAGTACTTC
>TRBV7-8|.|.|TRBJ2-5
CASSSFEPGLVKETQYF
TGTGCCAGCAGCTCATTTGAACCGGGACTTGTAAAAGAGACCCAGTACTTC
>TRBV28|few|TRBD2|TRBJ2-7
CASSFQDGGVIRMYF
TGTGCCAGCAGTTTTCAGGATGGGGGGGTTATAAGAATGTACTTC
>TRBV5-6|few|.|TRBJ2-5
CASSSPWGGGQETQYF
TGTGCCAGCAGCTCCCCGTGGGGAGGGGGCCAAGAGACCCAGTACTTC
>TRBV7-9|.|.|TRBJ2-5
CASSLREPYQETQYF
TGTGCCAGCAGCTTAAGAGAGCCGTACCAAGAGACCCAGTACTTC
>TRBV7-2|.|.|TRBJ1-1
CASSSSRGRGTEAFF
TGTGCCAGCAGCTCTTCCCGTGGCAGGGGTACTGAAGCTTTCTTT
>TRBV7-9|few|.|TRBJ2-7
CASGARDLPYEQYF
TGTGCCAGCGGAGCTCGGGACCTCCCCTACGAGCAGTACTTC
>TRBV24-1|.|.|TRBJ2-5
CATSDWSGETQYF
TGTGCCACCAGTGATTGGTCCGGAGAGACCCAGTACTTC
>TRBV7-9|few|TRBD1|TRBJ1-1
CASSSGTGMNTEAFF
TGTGCCAGCAGCTCGGGGACAGGAATGAACACTGAAGCTTTCTTT
>TRBV5-1|.|TRBD2|TRBJ2-1
CASSLGPLRERFDEQFF
TGCGCCAGCAGCTTAGGCCCCCTGCGGGAGAGGTTCGATGAGCAGTTCTTC
>TRBV20-1|.|.|TRBJ2-5
CSARRGSIQETQYF
TGCAGTGCTAGGAGGGGCTCGATCCAAGAGACCCAGTACTTC
>TRBV2|.|TRBD2|TRBJ2-1
CASRFGTSGDNEQFF
TGTGCCAGCCGCTTTGGGACTAGCGGGGATAATGAGCAGTTCTTC
>TRBV6-2/TRBV6-3|few|TRBD2|TRBJ2-1
CASRSLAGGPNEQFF
TGTGCCAGCAGATCACTAGCGGGAGGGCCGAATGAGCAGTTCTTC
>TRBV7-9|few|TRBD2|TRBJ2-7
CASSPGGYYEQYF
TGTGCCAGCAGTCCGGGGGGATACTACGAGCAGTACTTC
>TRBV9|.|TRBD2|TRBJ2-1
CASSAASGRANEQFF
TGTGCCAGCAGCGCTGCTAGCGGGAGGGCGAATGAGCAGTTCTTC
>TRBV9|.|TRBD1|TRBJ2-7
CASSASGTGVSEQYF
TGTGCCAGCAGCGCCTCCGGGACAGGGGTATCCGAGCAGTACTTC
>TRBV29-1|.|.|TRBJ2-2
CSVEGGDSYTGELFF
TGCAGCGTTGAAGGGGGGGACAGCTACACCGGGGAGCTGTTTTTT